These 29 T cell receptor beta chains were sequenced from one sample in a study of blood T cell repertoires in COVID-19 (dated by TCRdb to about 2020). Library preparation was by the immunoSEQ multiplex PCR assay. TCRdb retrieved this table from immuneACCESS and kept in-frame rearrangements only. Not all clones are present; in checked studies, unresolved V genes account for under half, and no reason is known for the remainder. The table for this sample lists about 300,000 clones; approximately 88% of them were counted only once. The biggest ten clones account for roughly 6.5% of the sample. Input material: peripheral blood. The source of these receptors is a man younger than 35 who had recovered from COVID-19.

There are a few counts of this clone. The rearrangement links TRBV7-6 to TRBJ1-1, with a tentative D call TRBD1 (5 bases). The CDR3 length is 17 residues. Germline values: CDR1 SGHVS, CDR2 FNYEAQ. V lost 1 base, J lost 0 bases, and 15 bases lay in between. CDR3 amino acids: CASSLVAGISMNTEAFF. CDR3 sequence (DNA): TGTGCCAGCAGCTTAGTGGCAGGGATTTCCATGAACACTGAAGCTTTCTTT.

The chain has TRBV6-5 and TRBJ1-1; unclear D gene. CDR1 is MNHEY, CDR2 SVGAGI, per germline. Between the trimmed V and J ends, which lost 0 bases and 4 bases, there was a span of 15 bases. The CDR3 consists of 16 residues. The CDR3 coding sequence is TGTGCCAGCAGTTACTCAGTGGCAGGCCTTTTCACTGAAGCTTTCTTT. It translates to CASSYSVAGLFTEAFF.

The V call is TRBV7-2, the J call TRBJ2-3; TRBD1 agrees at 8 bases. V was pared by 5 bases and J by 1 base, with 5 bases of the junction left unmatched. The CDR3 has 15 amino acids. CDR1 SGHTA and CDR2 FQGNSA come from the germline V gene. CDR3 sequence (DNA): TGTGCCAGCAGCCCGGACAGGGTACGCACAGATACGCAGTATTTT. This encodes CASSPDRVRTDTQYF.

This sequence joins TRBV19 and TRBJ2-6; 8 bases line up with TRBD1. The CDR3 spans 18 residues. Germline trimming cut 4 bases from V and 0 bases from J; bases unmatched to any gene: 8. The V gene's germline CDR1 is LNHDA and CDR2 SQIVND (reference sequence). Here the CDR3 reads CASSTPRQGRSGANVLTF. The CDR3 DNA reads TGTGCCAGTAGTACACCTCGACAGGGGCGCTCTGGGGCCAACGTCCTGACTTTC.

The genes are TRBV5-1 and TRBJ1-4; maybe TRBD1 (5 bases). The germline CDR1 and CDR2 sequences are SGHRS and YFSETQ. V gave up 2 bases and J gave up 10 bases, with 18 bases separating them. The CDR3 extends over 15 amino acids. CDR3 residues: CASSFSRTPDRKLFF. DNA for the CDR3: TGCGCCAGCAGCTTCAGTAGGACACCCGATCGAAAACTGTTTTTT. Variable domain in full (rest from reference TRBV5-1 and TRBJ1-4): KAGVTQTPRYLIKTRGQQVTLSCSPISGHRSVSWYQQTPGQGLQFLFEYFSETQRNKGNFPGRFSGRQFSNSRSEMNVSTLELGDSALYLCASSFSRTPDRKLFFGSGTQLSVL.

The V call is TRBV13, the J call TRBJ2-7, with unresolved D. Looked up from germline, CDR1 is PRHDT and CDR2 is FYEKMQ (reference sequence). V was shortened by 1 base and J by 10 bases, with 8 bases between the two germline ends. There are 11 residues in the CDR3. In nucleotides, the CDR3 is TGTGCCAGCAGCTTAGCCAGCGTACAGTACTTC. The encoded protein is CASSLASVQYF.

The J gene is TRBJ2-2, the V gene TRBV2; 9 bases fit TRBD2. This CDR3 contains 15 residues. Germline V lookup: CDR1 SNHLY, CDR2 FYNNEI. J lost 4 bases, V lost 7 bases, and 7 bases had no gene match. CDR3: CASIPGTSSTGELFF. CDR3 coding DNA: TGTGCCAGCATTCCCGGGACTAGCTCCACCGGGGAGCTGTTTTTT. Full variable domain (missing parts from reference TRBV2 and TRBJ2-2): EPEVTQTPSHQVTQMGQEVILRCVPISNHLYFYWYRQILGQKVEFLVSFYNNEISEKSEIFDDQFSVERPDGSNFTLKIRSTKLEDSAMYFCASIPGTSSTGELFFGEGSRLTVL.

This sequence joins TRBV12-3 or TRBV12-4 and TRBJ1-1; D is unresolved. The CDR3 is made up of 13 amino acids. V dropped 4 bases and J dropped 6 bases, with 12 bases sitting between them. The CDR3: CASSYTGRPEAFF. CDR3 sequence (DNA): TGTGCCAGCAGTTATACCGGGAGACCTGAAGCTTTCTTT.

The chain links TRBV5-5 to TRBJ2-5, with 7 positions matching TRBD1. V shed 1 base and J 3 bases; nucleotides not matched to a gene: 3. The CDR3 length is 14 residues. CDR1 is SGHKS and CDR2 is YYEKEE in the germline V gene (reference sequence). CDR3 sequence reads: CASSLTGTEETQYF. CDR3 DNA: TGTGCCAGCAGCTTGACGGGGACAGAAGAGACCCAGTACTTC. Supplemented by reference TRBV5-5 and TRBJ2-5, the full variable domain reads DAGVTQSPTHLIKTRGQQVTLRCSPISGHKSVSWYQQVLGQGPQFIFQYYEKEERGRGNFPDRFSARQFPNYSSELNVNALLLGDSALYLCASSLTGTEETQYFGPGTRLLVL.

This clone came up many times. The V call is TRBV5-8, the J call TRBJ1-2; D is unresolved. V shed 4 bases and J shed 2 bases, with 12 bases lying between them. Germline CDR1 and CDR2: SGHTS and YDEGEE. This CDR3 is built from 14 residues. In DNA form, the CDR3 reads TGTGCCAGCAGCGGGAGACACCCGAACTATGGCTACACCTTC. Translated, it gives CASSGRHPNYGYTF.

The rearrangement uses TRBV19 and TRBJ1-3; no firm D call. Trimming removed 7 bases from V and 4 bases from J, with 17 bases in between. The CDR3 is 15 residues long. The germline CDR1 and CDR2 sequences are LNHDA and SQIVND (reference sequence). The CDR3 reads CASIPSGISGNTIYF. In nucleotides, the CDR3 is TGTGCCAGTATCCCTTCAGGCATATCGGGAAACACCATATATTTT.

The V and J genes are TRBV3-1 (or the pseudogene TRBV3-2) and TRBJ2-7; tentative D call: TRBD1 (5 bases). The germline gives CDR1 LGHDT, CDR2 YNNKEL (reference sequence). CDR3 length: 16 amino acids. Trimming pared 6 bases from V and 2 bases from J, leaving 20 bases between. CDR3 sequence: CASRDSGAGQAYEQYF. CDR3 nucleotide sequence: TGTGCCAGCAGAGACAGTGGGGCAGGGCAAGCCTACGAGCAGTACTTC.

This chain uses TRBV6-2 or TRBV6-3 with TRBJ1-4; D ambiguous. This CDR3 region has 15 residues. Between the trimmed V and J ends, which lost 3 bases and 0 bases, there was a span of 8 bases. The germline V gene has CDR1 MNHEY and CDR2 SVGEGT. The CDR3 bases are TGTGCCAGCAGTTATCGTCTAGCAACTAATGAAAAACTGTTTTTT. Translation: CASSYRLATNEKLFF.

The chain employs TRBV2 and TRBJ2-3, with a tentative D call TRBD2 (6 bases). V was clipped by 10 bases and J by 1 base, with 15 bases between them. Germline CDR1 is SNHLY and CDR2 is FYNNEI. This CDR3 comprises 14 residues. DNA for the CDR3: TGTGCCACTATCGGGGGTCATGGCACAGATACGCAGTATTTT. Protein product: CATIGGHGTDTQYF.

This chain connects TRBV27 to TRBJ2-2; 7 nucleotides align to TRBD1. Looked up from germline, CDR1 is MNHEY and CDR2 is SMNVEV (reference sequence). The CDR3 is 20 residues long. V lost 3 bases and J lost 2; bases outside the gene matches: 18. The CDR3 DNA reads TGTGCCAGCAGTTTTCCTCTCTTGGGGTCGAACAGGGGTAACACCGGGGAGCTGTTTTTT. Protein: CASSFPLLGSNRGNTGELFF.

This clone has just a few counts. This chain uses TRBV19 with TRBJ2-1, with 8 nucleotides matching TRBD1. Germline loops: CDR1 LNHDA, CDR2 SQIVND (reference sequence). There are 14 residues in the CDR3. The J segment lost 9 bases and the V segment lost 1 base, leaving 5 bases of the junction unmatched. CDR3 loop: CASSIGSTGAEQFF. For the CDR3, the DNA is TGTGCCAGTAGTATAGGTTCGACAGGGGCTGAGCAGTTCTTC.

The chain is built from TRBV5-1 and TRBJ2-7; 8 positions match TRBD1. The CDR3 is 15 residues long. V lost 1 base and J lost 3; bases outside the gene matches: 6. Germline V CDR1 and CDR2: SGHRS, YFSETQ. The CDR3 nucleotides read TGCGCCAGCAGCTTGTCCCGACAGGGGATCTACGAGCAGTACTTC. Translating it yields CASSLSRQGIYEQYF.

The gene calls are TRBV19 and TRBJ1-1; a weak D match, TRBD1 (5 bases). The ends were cut back, 4 bases at V and 10 bases at J, with 10 bases in the middle. The germline V gene has CDR1 LNHDA and CDR2 SQIVND (reference sequence). The CDR3 covers 11 residues. In DNA, the CDR3 is TGTGCCAGTAGTAAGGGGCCAATAGCTTTCTTT. Protein product: CASSKGPIAFF.

J is TRBJ1-1 and V is TRBV3-1 (or the pseudogene TRBV3-2); D is unresolved. The CDR3 consists of 14 residues. Germline CDR1 is LGHDT and CDR2 is YNNKEL (reference sequence). V was cut by 2 bases and J by 7 bases, with 14 bases left in between. CDR3 protein: CASSQRVRGGEAFF. CDR3 DNA: TGTGCCAGCAGCCAAAGGGTTCGGGGTGGTGAAGCTTTCTTT.

For the CDR3, the DNA is TGCGCCAGCAGCCATACCGACAGGGACCAGCCCCAGCATTTT. It encodes CASSHTDRDQPQHF. The rearrangement links TRBV5-1 to TRBJ1-5; 7 bases are a match to TRBD1. Germline V CDR1 and CDR2: SGHRS, YFSETQ. Losses at the gene ends were 4 bases for V and 7 bases for J; bases not matched to a gene: 8. CDR3 length: 14 amino acids.

V is TRBV18 and J is TRBJ1-2; D possibly corresponds to TRBD1 (6 bases). The CDR3 has 17 amino acids. Germline V gene data show CDR1 as KGHSH and CDR2 as LQKENI. V was clipped by 6 bases and J by 1 base, with 21 bases between them. The CDR3 DNA sequence: TGTGCCAGCTCCCAACAGCCCATGGGGGCAATTAACTATGGCTACACCTTC. The encoded protein is CASSQQPMGAINYGYTF.

V gene TRBV29-1 combines with J gene TRBJ2-2; 8 bases are shared with TRBD1. The V gene's germline CDR1 is SQVTM and CDR2 ANQGSEA. This CDR3 is built from 16 residues. Trimming removed 7 bases from V and 1 base from J; junction bases left unmatched: 11. The CDR3 nucleotides are TGCAGCGCCAAATTACTCACAGGGGGGAACACCGGGGAGCTGTTTTTT. It is translated as CSAKLLTGGNTGELFF.

With respect to this clone: Additional DNA sequences in this sample encode the identical CDR3. This sequence joins TRBV19 and TRBJ2-7; TRBD1 matches at 7 bases. Unmatched junction bases numbered 1, after V lost 5 bases and J lost 0 bases. The CDR3 consists of 13 residues. From germline, CDR1 is LNHDA and CDR2 SQIVND (reference sequence). CDR3 in DNA: TGTGCCAGTAGTCGACAGGGCTCCTACGAGCAGTACTTC. It is translated as CASSRQGSYEQYF.

The chain has TRBV10-3 and TRBJ1-3, with D maybe TRBD1 (6 bases). CDR1 and CDR2 from the germline V gene are ENHRY and SYGVKD. Trimming removed 10 bases at V and 3 bases at J, with 10 bases between. There are 12 residues in the CDR3. CDR3 coding DNA: TGTGCCACCAAGACAGGTGGAAACACCATATATTTT. Protein sequence: CATKTGGNTIYF.

The gene calls are TRBV18 and TRBJ1-1; D gene unclear. Germline V gene data show CDR1 as KGHSH and CDR2 as LQKENI. The CDR3 consists of 14 residues. V was pared by 3 bases and J by 0 bases, with 8 bases between. CDR3 protein: CASSPIDMNTEAFF. The CDR3 DNA sequence: TGTGCCAGCTCACCCATAGACATGAACACTGAAGCTTTCTTT.

This sequence joins TRBV7-2 and TRBJ1-1, with TRBD1 as a possible D gene (5 bases). The CDR3 length is 14 residues. Germline loops: CDR1 SGHTA, CDR2 FQGNSA. Trimming left V 5 bases short and J 4 bases short, with 14 bases between. Here the CDR3 reads CASSRGDLVTEAFF. CDR3 DNA: TGTGCCAGCAGCCGGGGGGACCTGGTCACTGAAGCTTTCTTT.

The CDR3 DNA sequence: TGTGCCATCAGTGAGGGCAGTAACTCTGGAAACACCATATATTTT. This translates into CAISEGSNSGNTIYF. This sequence joins TRBV10-3 and TRBJ1-3; the D is unclear. The V and J ends lost 2 bases and 0 bases respectively, with 8 bases between them. CDR3 length equals 15 residues. Per germline, CDR1 ENHRY and CDR2 SYGVKD.

The chain is built from TRBV11-2 and TRBJ2-2, with D perhaps TRBD2 (5 bases). The germline V gene has CDR1 SGHAT and CDR2 FQNNGV. This CDR3 spans 14 amino acids. Trimming shortened V by 1 base and J by 6 bases, and 9 bases separated the two germline ends. The CDR3 DNA is TGTGCCAGCAGCTTAGCGGAGGACCCCGGGGAGCTGTTTTTT. It translates to CASSLAEDPGELFF.

The rearrangement uses TRBV18 and TRBJ2-1; TRBD1 agrees at 8 bases. The CDR3 runs 15 residues. The germline V gene encodes CDR1 KGHSH and CDR2 LQKENI. With 5 bases clipped from V and 4 bases from J, the junction kept 7 bases outside the gene matches. The CDR3 loop is CASSFAGTGYNEQFF. CDR3 bases: TGTGCCAGCTCATTCGCCGGGACAGGTTACAATGAGCAGTTCTTC. Full variable domain (missing parts from reference TRBV18 and TRBJ2-1): NAGVMQNPRHLVRRRGQEARLRCSPMKGHSHVYWYRQLPEEGLKFMVYLQKENIIDESGMPKERFSAEFPKEGPSILRIQQVVRGDSAAYFCASSFAGTGYNEQFFGPGTRLTVL.